This T cell receptor beta chain was identified in a study of cytomegalovirus exposure and HLA in healthy donors. Broader study findings: TRBV6-2, TRBV6-3 and some other V segments were unresolvable in 87-base-pair reads. Productive rates of about 90% or about 30% were seen for most TCR beta V segments in an earlier analysis. An assumption of roughly uniform sequencing depth across donors underlay the presence/absence analyses. With high specificity and sensitivity, the classifier reportedly diagnosed cytomegalovirus status.

V was cut by 2 bases and J by 1 base, with 7 bases left in between. This CDR3 contains 14 residues. CDR1 SGHKS and CDR2 YYEKEE come from the germline V gene (reference sequence). Notes on this clone: The target antigen is unknown.

The primer mix had 60 Vbeta and 13 Jbeta primers. Measured with immunoSEQ multiplex PCR; TCRdb has only the in-frame clones, and not every one. The listing contains about 88,000 clones. The chain has TRBV5-5 and TRBJ1-5; no clear D. The receptor was isolated from a girl between 5 and 17 years old in good health and CMV-seropositive. The sample comprised PBMCs. DNA for the CDR3: TGTGCCAGCAGCTTATCTTTCAGCAATCAGCCCCAGCATTTT. Translated: CASSLSFSNQPQHF.